These T cell receptor beta chains were read from a single sample in a study of Ad26.COV2.S vaccination and SARS-CoV-2 variants. The repertoire was sequenced with immunoSEQ multiplex PCR; TCRdb's copy has only in-frame clones and lacks some. The sample records fewer than 600,000 clones, around 89% being singletons. The sample here was peripheral blood, taken in a trial of Ad26.COV2.S vaccine versus placebo. The receptors originated from a person aged 18-60 years who received the Ad26.COV2.S COVID-19 vaccine or a placebo. The conserved cysteine and the conserved F or W are not part of the CDR3 here. Fields, in order: J gene, V gene, CDR3 protein.

TRBJ1-2 | TRBV4-1 | ASSQGVWNGGYT
TRBJ1-5 | TRBV10-3 | AISEQGGNQPQH
TRBJ2-3 | TRBV27 | ASRQKGIGGPSTDTQY
TRBJ2-3 | TRBV11-2 | ASSLAAGARASTDTQY
TRBJ2-3 | TRBV18 | ASSPRQGPDTQY
TRBJ1-4 | TRBV5-1 | ASSLLTGGKLF
TRBJ2-7 | TRBV13 | ASSPDRDISSYEQY
TRBJ1-1 | TRBV19 | ASSRRGTVNTEAF
TRBJ1-6 | TRBV4-2 | ASSQSRQGNSPLH
TRBJ2-6 | TRBV7-3 | ASSLTAVGGANVLT
TRBJ2-3 | TRBV18 | ASASPGSRDTQY
TRBJ1-5 | TRBV10-3 | AISDPDRQPQH
TRBJ2-2 | TRBV7-7 | ASSPRTANTGELF
TRBJ2-1 | TRBV5-8 | ASSSGALAGSYNEQF
TRBJ1-5 | TRBV6-5 | ASNPAVSNQPQH
TRBJ2-7 | TRBV6-2/TRBV6-3 | ASSYPPGRNGEQY
TRBJ1-4 | TRBV6-5 | ASRTGLEKLF
TRBJ1-1 | TRBV11-2 | ASSFPRDREFMNTEAF
TRBJ2-1 | TRBV4-1 | ASSQVGTSGTFSEMGVQF
TRBJ2-7 | TRBV19 | ASSIVRGSKAYEQY
TRBJ1-2 | TRBV7-2 | ASSFVGQGVYGYT
TRBJ2-7 | TRBV7-8 | ASSRRESGTSSYEQY